This T cell receptor (beta chain) was captured by sequencing in a study of blood T cells in healthy people across ages. A sample-barcoded 5' primer and a J-beta primer mix were used in a second PCR of roughly 6 to 11 cycles. In TCRdb, the 5' RACE reads were re-called with MiXCR into one record per CDR3 protein. Of 550,000 to 750,000 distinct CDR3 sequences listed, roughly 21% are singletons. Total RNA, at least 6 micrograms per sample, came from PBMCs. Germline V gene lookup returns CDR1 SGHTA and CDR2 FQGNSA. V lost 2 bases and J lost 5, with 12 bases in between. The CDR3 runs to 14 residues. The chain couples TRBV7-2 to TRBJ2-5, with a possible D match to TRBD1 (6 bases). The sequenced sample was blood. The receptor was isolated from a man aged 65-85 years in good health. The CDR3 DNA reads TGTGCCAGCAGCTTATCAGGGGCTGGGGAGACCCAGTACTTC. It encodes CASSLSGAGETQYF.